These 27 T cell receptor beta chains came from one sample sequenced in a study of CD8 T cells in Susac syndrome. With random hexamers, roughly 0.45 to 1 ug RNA was reverse transcribed. One entry per CDR3 protein results from TCRdb running MiXCR on the immunoSEQ multiplex PCR reads. The sample holds around 71,000 distinct CDR3 sequences; roughly 95% are singletons and the top ten take 0.09% to 0.13%. Sequenced sample: CD4+ T cells from PBMCs. Receptor source: a human donor with multiple sclerosis.

The chain uses TRBV11-3 and TRBJ2-5; D is uncertain. The CDR3 runs 15 residues. CDR1 SGHNT and CDR2 YENEEA come from the germline V gene. Trimming left V 5 bases short and J 4 bases short, with 17 bases between. The CDR3 DNA reads TGTGCCAGCAGCCTACTCTCGCGCGGCGGAGAGACCCAGTACTTC. Its translation: CASSLLSRGGETQYF.

This clonotype was counted once. The chain carries TRBV7-8 and TRBJ1-5; tentative D call: TRBD1 (5 bases). The CDR3 is 17 residues long. V lost 5 bases to trimming and J lost 5 bases, with 22 bases between them. Germline lookup yields CDR1 SGHVS and CDR2 FQNEAQ. CDR3 in amino acids: CASSPLRGRSDDQPQHF. CDR3 nucleotides: TGTGCCAGCAGCCCCCTACGGGGACGGTCAGACGATCAGCCCCAGCATTTT.

The CDR3 DNA reads as TGCGCCAGCAGCCATCCGATGGGGGAAGGGTTCTTC. Protein sequence: CASSHPMGEGFF. The chain combines TRBV4-1 with TRBJ2-1, with D tentatively TRBD1 or TRBD2 (5 bases each). The length of the CDR3 is 12 residues. Germline-derived CDR1 and CDR2 are MGHRA and YSYEKL. Trimming cost V 3 bases and J 15 bases, with 15 bases left between them.

J is TRBJ2-3 and V is TRBV27, with D possibly called TRBD1 or TRBD2 (5 bases each). V lost 8 bases to trimming and J lost 2 bases, with 11 bases between them. Germline-derived CDR1 and CDR2 are MNHEY and SMNVEV (reference sequence). This CDR3 contains 13 residues. The CDR3 DNA is TGTGCCAGCCGGGACGGAAACACAGATACGCAGTATTTT. Translation gives CASRDGNTDTQYF.

This CDR3 is CASSPAQAGELFF. The CDR3, as DNA: TGTGCCAGCAGCCCAGCCCAGGCCGGGGAGCTGTTTTTT. The V and J genes are TRBV7-9 and TRBJ2-2; no reliable D call. Germline loops: CDR1 SEHNR, CDR2 FQNEAQ (reference sequence). V was pared by 5 bases and J by 6 bases, with 10 bases between. The CDR3 covers 13 residues. The full variable domain, its missing parts supplied by reference TRBV7-9 and TRBJ2-2, is DTGVSQNPRHKITKRGQNVTFRCDPISEHNRLYWYRQTLGQGPEFLTYFQNEAQLEKSRLLSDRFSAERPKGSFSTLEIQRTEQGDSAMYLCASSPAQAGELFFGEGSRLTVL.

The J gene is TRBJ1-6, the V gene TRBV3-1; tentatively, D is TRBD1 (5 bases). Trimming cost V 3 bases and J 5 bases, with 5 bases left between them. Germline CDR1 reads LGHDT; CDR2 reads YNNKEL (reference sequence). The CDR3 is 13 residues long. The DNA of the CDR3 is TGTGCCAGCAGCCAGGGGGATAATTCACCCCTCCACTTT. Translating it yields CASSQGDNSPLHF.

This chain uses TRBV6-1 with TRBJ1-1; D remains ambiguous. V was clipped by 8 bases and J by 2 bases, with 12 bases between them. This CDR3 has 13 residues. Germline CDR1 is MNHNS and CDR2 is SASEGT. DNA for the CDR3: TGTGCCAGCTCCAGGTTCCCCAACACTGAAGCTTTCTTT. Translated: CASSRFPNTEAFF.

The sample holds one count of this clonotype. The chain links TRBV12-3 or TRBV12-4 to TRBJ1-1; 8 nucleotides match TRBD1. The length of the CDR3 is 13 residues. V shed 6 bases and J 4 bases; nucleotides not matched to a gene: 4. CDR3 sequence (DNA): TGTGCCAGCAGCCGACAGGGGTTCACTGAAGCTTTCTTT. Its translation: CASSRQGFTEAFF.

The chain recombines TRBV5-4 with TRBJ2-2; tentative D call: TRBD1 (5 bases). Germline CDR1 is SGHNT and CDR2 is YYREEE (reference sequence). The V end was cut by 6 bases, the J end by 2 bases, with 17 bases between. The CDR3 loop spans 16 amino acids. CDR3 in amino acids: CASIHQGVGNTGELFF. CDR3 DNA: TGTGCCAGCATCCATCAGGGTGTCGGAAACACCGGGGAGCTGTTTTTT.

The rearrangement uses TRBV3-1 and TRBJ1-2; 7 nucleotides match TRBD1. The germline gives CDR1 LGHDT, CDR2 YNNKEL (reference sequence). J lost 6 bases, V lost 9 bases, and 10 bases had no gene match. The CDR3 has 13 residues. The CDR3 DNA reads TGTGCCAGTATCGGGACAGCCTTCGATGGCTACACCTTC. Translation gives CASIGTAFDGYTF.

The table lists this clonotype with a count of one. The chain joins TRBV30 to TRBJ1-6; the D gene is possibly TRBD1 (6 bases). Trimming shortened V by 1 base and J by 5 bases, and 9 bases separated the two germline ends. CDR1 is GTSNPN and CDR2 is SVGIG in the germline V gene (reference sequence). This CDR3 is 14 amino acids long. DNA of the CDR3: TGTGCCTGGAGTGCGGGACAAGATAATTCACCCCTCCACTTT. It is translated as CAWSAGQDNSPLHF.

The chain employs TRBV6-5 and TRBJ2-3; 10 positions match TRBD2. There are 16 residues in the CDR3. Trimming removed 2 bases from V and 1 base from J; junction bases left unmatched: 3. Germline V lookup: CDR1 MNHEY, CDR2 SVGAGI. CDR3 in amino acids: CASSYEAGGRTDTQYF. The CDR3 nucleotides read TGTGCCAGCAGTTACGAAGCGGGGGGGCGCACAGATACGCAGTATTTT.

In the case of this clonotype: One end of the junction does not line up with germline, which may come from a read error. The chain combines TRBV10-3 with TRBJ2-7; D perhaps matches TRBD1 (6 bases). Germline CDR1 ENHRY, CDR2 SYGVKD. There are 14 residues in the CDR3. CDR3 region: CAIGEGVSGYEQYF. For the CDR3, the DNA is TGTGCCATCGGTGAGGGGGTTTCGGGTTACGAGCAGTACTTC.

V is TRBV28 and J is TRBJ2-7; possibly TRBD1 for D (5 bases). This CDR3 has 14 residues. CDR1 and CDR2 from the germline V gene are MDHEN and SYDVKM. Between the trimmed V and J ends, which lost 5 bases and 4 bases, there was a span of 15 bases. CDR3 nucleotides: TGTGCCAGCAGTCCCCCTGCCAGGGAATACGAGCAGTACTTC. Its protein product is CASSPPAREYEQYF.

CDR3 DNA: TGTGCCACCAGCAGAATTGACCTTGATAATTCACCCCTCCACTTT. It specifies CATSRIDLDNSPLHF. The chain employs TRBV15 and TRBJ1-6, with D unclear. The CDR3 consists of 15 residues. The V gene lost 2 bases and the J gene lost 5 bases, with 10 bases spanning the gap. CDR1 is LNHNV and CDR2 is YYDKDF in the germline V gene (reference sequence).

The genes are TRBV3-1 and TRBJ1-1, with D perhaps TRBD1 (6 bases). Trimming stripped 1 base from V and 11 bases from J, with 20 bases between. The CDR3 length is 15 residues. Germline assignment: CDR1 LGHDT and CDR2 YNNKEL (reference sequence). This CDR3 reads CASSQVPLDSPAAFF. The CDR3 region has the DNA TGTGCCAGCAGCCAAGTCCCCTTGGACAGCCCCGCTGCTTTCTTT.

The chain combines TRBV29-1 with TRBJ1-1; the D gene is possibly TRBD1 (5 bases). The CDR3 totals 15 residues. V was pared by 8 bases and J by 6 bases, with 25 bases between. Germline V gene data show CDR1 as SQVTM and CDR2 as ANQGSEA. The CDR3 sequence: CSPGVVEGPSAEAFF. As DNA, the CDR3 is TGCAGCCCGGGGGTCGTTGAGGGTCCTTCGGCTGAAGCTTTCTTT.

The CDR3 loop reads CATRMGQGLQGGTEAFF. Here the CDR3 DNA reads TGTGCCACCAGGATGGGACAGGGGCTCCAGGGGGGCACTGAAGCTTTCTTT. V gene TRBV15 combines with J gene TRBJ1-1; 10 bases match TRBD1. The germline gives CDR1 LNHNV, CDR2 YYDKDF (reference sequence). Germline trimming cut 6 bases from V and 4 bases from J; bases unmatched to any gene: 14. The CDR3 runs 17 residues.

The chain links TRBV12-3 or TRBV12-4 to TRBJ2-7, with D unclear. The CDR3 sequence is 16 residues long. The ends were cut back, 6 bases at V and 4 bases at J, with 22 bases in the middle. CDR3 in amino acids: CASSPRLQRPNYEQYF. CDR3 DNA sequence: TGTGCCAGCAGCCCGCGGTTGCAGCGCCCGAATTACGAGCAGTACTTC.

The chain joins TRBV12-3 or TRBV12-4 to TRBJ2-5; no firm D call. V lost 0 bases to trimming and J lost 5 bases, with 4 bases between them. This CDR3 has 12 residues. CDR3 amino acids: CASSLAVETQYF. DNA of the CDR3: TGTGCCAGCAGTTTAGCGGTGGAGACCCAGTACTTC.

The chain is built from TRBV5-1 and TRBJ2-3, with TRBD2 matching over 8 bases. CDR1 and CDR2 from the germline V gene are SGHRS and YFSETQ. J lost 3 bases, V lost 3 bases, and 15 bases had no gene match. This CDR3 is built from 18 residues. The CDR3 sequence is CASSSLPLATGGTDTQYF. The CDR3 DNA reads as TGCGCCAGCAGCTCGTTACCCCTAGCAACGGGGGGGACAGATACGCAGTATTTT.

V usage is TRBV20-1 and J usage is TRBJ2-1; 11 bases are a match to TRBD2. This CDR3 contains 15 residues. V was clipped by 6 bases and J by 4 bases; unmatched bases: 8. The germline V gene encodes CDR1 DFQATT and CDR2 SNEGSKA (reference sequence). The CDR3 reads CSAELLAGAYNEQFF. The CDR3 DNA follows: TGCAGTGCCGAGTTACTAGCGGGGGCTTACAATGAGCAGTTCTTC.

The gene calls are TRBV7-9 and TRBJ1-6; 7 bases map to TRBD1. Germline loops: CDR1 SEHNR, CDR2 FQNEAQ (reference sequence). V shed 1 base, J shed 13 bases, and the junction held 4 bases outside the gene matches. CDR3 length: 13 amino acids. The CDR3 bases are TGTGCCAGCAGCTTAGAGGGGGCAGGGCCCCTCCACTTT. Translated, it gives CASSLEGAGPLHF.

The chain is built from TRBV29-1 and TRBJ1-1; unclear D gene. Deletions cut 5 bases from V and 0 bases from J, with 16 bases between. Germline-derived CDR1 and CDR2 are SQVTM and ANQGSEA. This CDR3 is built from 15 residues. Written as DNA, the CDR3 is TGCAGCGTTCGTGAGGTCCCCCGGGTGAACACTGAAGCTTTCTTT. Amino acid sequence: CSVREVPRVNTEAFF.

The chain has TRBV27 and TRBJ2-1; D not resolved. The CDR3 consists of 13 residues. V was pared by 5 bases and J by 4 bases, with 9 bases between. Germline CDR1 reads MNHEY; CDR2 reads SMNVEV (reference sequence). This CDR3 is CASSVDLYNEQFF. The CDR3 DNA sequence: TGTGCCAGCAGTGTCGACTTGTACAATGAGCAGTTCTTC.

This rearrangement joins TRBV6-2 or TRBV6-3 to TRBJ2-1; tentatively, D is TRBD2 (6 bases). Germline V gene sequence: CDR1 MNHEY, CDR2 SVGEGT. The CDR3 length is 14 residues. V lost 2 bases to trimming and J lost 9 bases, with 14 bases between them. The CDR3 region is CASSYDSGRLEQFF. The CDR3 coding sequence is TGTGCCAGCAGTTACGATAGCGGAAGACTTGAGCAGTTCTTC.

This chain connects TRBV20-1 to TRBJ2-3; TRBD2 agrees at 15 bases. The ends lost 0 bases at V and 3 bases at J; junction bases unmatched: 13. This CDR3 spans 20 amino acids. Germline CDR1 reads DFQATT; CDR2 reads SNEGSKA (reference sequence). The CDR3 coding sequence is TGCAGTGCTAGAGATCCCCGGACTTGGACTAGCGGGGGGGCGACAGATACGCAGTATTTT. It encodes CSARDPRTWTSGGATDTQYF.